A single T cell receptor beta chain is shown here with its context. This clone was seen once. This clone's antigen is unknown. No base-level quality is on record; no much larger clone is a single base apart. The cohort consisted of 666 healthy bone marrow donors. At the time of sampling, every cohort member was nominally healthy, though immune exposures that went unrecorded were likely present. The donor was CMV seronegative and belonged to the group of 320 or so seronegative cohort members. A peripheral blood sample was provided by each donor, and peripheral blood mononuclear cells were used for TCR beta sequencing. Genomic DNA extraction from the blood cell samples was performed with the Qiagen DNeasy Blood Extraction Kit. Library preparation employed the immunoSEQ multiplex PCR assay. A mixture of 60 forward primers for TCR Vbeta segments and 13 reverse primers for TCR Jbeta segments was used in the multiplex PCR. The CDR3 region of rearranged TCR beta genes was amplified from genomic DNA with a multiplex PCR assay. The Illumina HiSeq System was used to sequence the amplified TCR beta libraries as 87-base-pair reads. Processing in the source paper ran as follows. A later analysis tallied approximately 87 million unique TCR beta chains across the 610 or so repertoires, and around 10 million of those chains were shared by two or more donors. To remove PCR and sequencing errors, raw reads were error-corrected and collapsed into unique sequences using a nearest-neighbor algorithm that merged closely related sequences. V, D and J gene segments were assigned by aligning CDR3 sequences to IMGT reference sequences. For a sequence to be retained, a match of at least six nucleotides to both a V gene segment and a J gene segment was required. A rearrangement was called productive if the CDR3 had no stop codons and remained in frame with V and J, and every other rearrangement was called non-productive. CDR3 was defined by IMGT convention, running from the second conserved V-encoded cysteine to the conserved J-encoded phenylalanine. The earlier analysis of fewer than 700 of the donors excluded sequences that lacked an unambiguous match to a single V gene segment. In an earlier analysis of 587 of the donors, V segments were called functional above 56.7% productive rearrangements and were called segregating when the between-donor standard deviation exceeded 5%. A statistical classification framework was developed to diagnose cytomegalovirus status using the catalog of TCR beta chain sequences. In a later analysis, V and J genes were assigned by comparing TCR nucleotide sequences against IMGT/GENE-DB human TR gene sequences. The TCRdist pipeline was used in a later analysis to assign CDR3 sequences and most-parsimonious VDJ recombination scenarios. In a later analysis, each TCR beta chain was defined by its CDR3 amino acid sequence together with its V-gene family, and reads without a unique V-gene family were excluded. To address suspected cross-contamination and a sequencing artifact, a later analysis removed several hundred highly shared, low-generation-probability nucleotide sequences. In a later analysis, a clonal expansion index was calculated for each public chain from normalized within-repertoire ranks of inferred template counts. Generation probabilities in a later analysis came from a VDJ recombination model fitted to out-of-frame rearrangements, and those results were checked against IGoR. In a later analysis, hypergeometric tests were used to score TCR-TCR, TCR-HLA and TCR-CMV co-occurrence, with a repertoire-size bias correction applied to TCR pairs. A later analysis estimated false discovery rates by permuting HLA or CMV assignments 20 times. In a later analysis, co-occurring TCRs were grouped using DBSCAN, and TCRdist sequence similarity was added for clustering within HLA-allele-positive subsets. For co-occurrence clustering, repertoires with fewer than 30,000 or more than 120,000 public chains were excluded, along with five or six repertoires with anomalous nucleotide sharing. TCRdb carries this immuneACCESS record with in-frame sequences only. Its versions omit some clonotypes, under half of them owing to an unresolved V gene in the studies checked, with the rest unexplained. The V and J calls and clone size were taken over from that table, and D and trimming were inferred from the DNA. For this sample the table gives some 56,000 clones, of which about four fifths were detected only once. The ten top clones hold 3.5% to 4% of the sample.

This entry belongs to a study of cytomegalovirus exposure and HLA in healthy donors (dated by TCRdb to the late 2010s). As for the study more broadly: An earlier analysis of some 600 of the donors reported 250 to 350 Gb of sequence data and 117 million unique TCR beta sequences obtained from 180 million or so T cells. In the later analysis, no new phenotypic data were used to find candidate immune exposures; instead, reliance was placed on TCR beta sequences and their occurrence across donors. Among approximately 370 genotyped donors of the cohort, an average of roughly 230,000 unique TCR beta nucleotide sequences was sequenced per donor, of which roughly 18% were non-productive. The genetic ancestry cluster associated with self-reported Caucasian donors included 65% to 90% of the approximately 400 genotyped donors. In a later genetic analysis, genome-wide SNP genotypes for about 65% of the roughly 670 donors were used, and that subset was treated as a discovery cohort. The study profiled the T cell repertoires of hundreds of subjects by immunosequencing and related them to cytomegalovirus serostatus. A handful of DR-DQ haplotypes were handled as single units for association and clustering because linkage in the cohort was strong. The study aimed to test whether signatures of past pathogen exposure could be identified by cataloging public T cell receptors. Typing coverage differed by locus: A, B, C, DRB1 and DQB1 were typed in roughly 629-640 donors, DQA1 in about 500, DPA1 in 600 to 610, and DPB1 in approximately 450. An earlier analysis of 587 of the donors used high-throughput TCR beta sequencing to judge whether each TCR beta V gene segment behaved as functional or pseudogenic. All discovery cohort repertoires had been generated on a single sequencing platform. Donor age, sex, ethnicity and CMV serostatus were compiled alongside the repertoire data. Class I and class II HLA loci were covered by the typing at four-digit resolution. High-throughput TCR immunosequencing, statistical association of individual TCRs with disease status, and machine learning were combined to predict cytomegalovirus infection status. Roughly 320 gigabases of sequencing data and around 88 million unique TCR sequences made up an early release that covered approximately 650 HLA-typed donors. A separate validation cohort of some 130 different subjects was used in addition to the approximately 700-subject first cohort. A later analysis re-analyzed previously published TCR beta repertoires from 550 to 700 donors and added high-resolution HLA genotyping to study TCR occurrence patterns.

The full study reports these points: Because counts were too low, approximately 15 rarely observed V segments, including chromosome 9 orphons, were excluded from the earlier analysis of about 500 of the donors. Linkage disequilibrium might explain the correlated functional status among segregating V segments, but an unknown experimental factor could not be ruled out. Because HLA typing was unavailable for some donors at each locus, only the typed subset was used in association tests. Sequencing depth was assumed to be roughly uniform across donors in the presence/absence analyses, though that assumption may not hold. At a false discovery rate of 0.05, a later analysis linked around 17,000 TCR beta sequences to specific HLA alleles. Only TCR beta chains were sequenced in this cohort, and the absence of alpha or paired-chain data limited detectable features. A later analysis found that TCR association rates varied across HLA loci, with DRB1 alleles showing the most associated TCRs and HLA-C alleles the fewest. Across donors, most TCR sequences were observed very rarely, whereas some public TCRs were present in many individuals. The authors suggested that the approach could potentially be generalized to other disease states and immunological phenotypes. A later analysis reported that several top co-occurrence clusters appeared linked to parvovirus B19, influenza, CMV and Epstein-Barr virus. When HLA alleles, especially DR and DQ, strongly co-occurred, TCR associations were difficult to assign to individual alleles. For the cohort, immune exposure information was limited to CMV serostatus. A total of roughly 160 TCR beta chains were listed by the study as associated with cytomegalovirus. Broadly in line with IMGT annotations, most TCR beta V segments showed up in productive rearrangements about 87% or about 30% of the time in an earlier analysis of roughly 590 of the donors. A further reported finding was that TCR beta sequences accurately predicted the HLA-A and HLA-B alleles for most subjects in the first cohort. In vitro tests confirmed that a few of the cytomegalovirus-associated TCR beta chains recognize cytomegalovirus antigens. Compared with the approximately 670-donor mean, donors in an Asian-associated ancestry cluster had fewer N-insertions in productive TCRs, according to a later genetic analysis. The sequencing pipeline was judged likely to have produced a cluster of highly shared sequence variants as a technical artifact. In both the original and validation cohorts, the classifier was reported to diagnose cytomegalovirus status with high specificity and sensitivity. V-gene and J-gene trimming of TCR beta chains was associated with a missense DCLRE1C variant in a later genetic analysis, and the association was replicated in an independent cohort. According to a later analysis, most CMV-associated TCR beta chains appeared to be HLA-restricted, and the HLA associations seemed to be driven largely by CMV exposure. A later analysis found that HLA-associated TCR beta chains were more clonally expanded and had lower generation probabilities than equally common non-associated chains.

Sample: PBMCs. The receptor comes from a woman aged 40 to 50 in good health and CMV-seronegative.

This receptor carries the CDR3 CASSPNRPGQEQYF. In nucleotide form, the sequence is TGTGCCAGCTCACCAAACAGACCGGGACAAGAGCAGTACTTC. Recombination linked TRBV18 to TRBJ2-7; TRBD1 is a possible D gene, resting on 6 matching bases. In the germline V gene, CDR1 corresponds to KGHSH and CDR2 to LQKENI. From cysteine to phenylalanine, the CDR3 is 14 amino acids long. This entry keeps only the CDR3 DNA: 42 bases, framed from base 1. The germline ends are 15 bases apart after V is trimmed by 2 bases and J by 7 bases.